The present entry profiles one T cell receptor (beta chain) with its context. The target antigen is unknown. Assay used: immunoSEQ multiplex PCR; TCRdb lists only in-frame clones, some missing. This sample has about 100,000 clones; about nine tenths occur once, and the top ten carry 0.15%. This record belongs to a study of siplizumab effects on memory and regulatory T cells. Study results and caveats: The study found naive T cells seemingly more diverse than memory cells and seemingly major alloresponse contributors.

V was clipped by 2 bases and J by 10 bases, with 9 bases between them. Per germline, CDR1 MNHNS and CDR2 SASEGT. The CDR3 is 12 residues long. The sequence derives from a human donor in good health. The chain couples TRBV6-1 to TRBJ2-1; D is ambiguous. Sequenced sample: CD4+ T cells sorted from blood. The CDR3 protein is CASSEFTWEQFF. The DNA for the CDR3 is TGTGCCAGCAGTGAATTTACGTGGGAGCAGTTCTTC.